One sample yielded the 6 T cell receptor beta chains listed below, sequenced in a study of cytomegalovirus exposure and HLA in healthy donors. 13 Jbeta primers and 60 Vbeta primers were used for the PCR. Clones were sequenced by immunoSEQ multiplex PCR, and TCRdb holds only the in-frame ones, with some missing. The sample yields about 240,000 clones, roughly four fifths seen once. Sequencing was carried out using PBMCs. These receptors were taken from a woman aged 55-70 years in good health and CMV-seropositive.

This clone has a single count. The chain joins TRBV7-3 to TRBJ2-2, with 8 bases matching TRBD2. After removal of 5 bases from V and 5 bases from J, the junction contained 4 bases not matched to a gene. The V gene's germline CDR1 is SGHTA and CDR2 FQGTGA. This CDR3 contains 14 residues. The CDR3 region has the DNA TGTGCCAGCAGCACACTAGCGGATACCGGGGAGCTGTTTTTT. It yields the protein CASSTLADTGELFF.

V is TRBV29-1 and J is TRBJ1-1; 8 bases are a match to TRBD1. The trim removed 7 bases at V and 4 bases at J, leaving 11 bases unmatched. The length of the CDR3 is 14 residues. Germline V lookup: CDR1 SQVTM, CDR2 ANQGSEA. The CDR3 spells CSALTGAMVTEAFF. DNA for the CDR3: TGCAGCGCCTTGACAGGGGCCATGGTCACTGAAGCTTTCTTT.

J is TRBJ2-5 and V is TRBV28, with D perhaps TRBD1 (5 bases). There are 15 residues in the CDR3. The germline V and J ends were trimmed by 0 bases and 2 bases, with 10 bases remaining between them. CDR1 MDHEN and CDR2 SYDVKM come from the germline V gene. The CDR3 region is CASSLWAGQQETQYF. CDR3 sequence (DNA): TGTGCCAGCAGTTTATGGGCAGGACAACAAGAGACCCAGTACTTC. The full variable domain, its missing parts supplied by reference TRBV28 and TRBJ2-5, is DVKVTQSSRYLVKRTGEKVFLECVQDMDHENMFWYRQDPGLGLRLIYFSYDVKMKEKGDIPEGYSVSREKKERFSLILESASTNQTSMYLCASSLWAGQQETQYFGPGTRLLVL.

This clone was detected only a few times. The genes are TRBV5-6 and TRBJ2-7; D not certain. The CDR3 loop spans 15 amino acids. The germline V and J ends were trimmed by 0 bases and 0 bases, with 10 bases remaining between them. The germline V gene encodes CDR1 SGHDT and CDR2 YYEEEE. The CDR3 reads CASSLDLSTSYEQYF. The CDR3 nucleotides are TGTGCCAGCAGCTTGGACCTATCTACCTCCTACGAGCAGTACTTC.

This rearrangement joins TRBV6-5 to TRBJ1-2, with TRBD1 matching 8 bases. The V gene end was trimmed by 5 bases and the J gene end by 4 bases; junction bases not matched to a gene: 9. CDR1 is MNHEY, CDR2 SVGAGI, per germline. This CDR3 has 15 amino acids. The CDR3 DNA is TGTGCCAGCAGTGGCGGGACAGGCTCTGTCTATGGCTACACCTTC. It codes for CASSGGTGSVYGYTF.

The genes are TRBV5-4 and TRBJ1-2, with D possibly TRBD1 on 5 matching bases. Germline loops: CDR1 SGHNT, CDR2 YYREEE (reference sequence). CDR3 size: 13 residues. With 4 bases removed from V and 2 bases from J, the gap between germline ends came to 9 bases. CDR3 sequence (DNA): TGTGCCAGCAGCACGACAGTGAACTATGGCTACACCTTC. Translation: CASSTTVNYGYTF.